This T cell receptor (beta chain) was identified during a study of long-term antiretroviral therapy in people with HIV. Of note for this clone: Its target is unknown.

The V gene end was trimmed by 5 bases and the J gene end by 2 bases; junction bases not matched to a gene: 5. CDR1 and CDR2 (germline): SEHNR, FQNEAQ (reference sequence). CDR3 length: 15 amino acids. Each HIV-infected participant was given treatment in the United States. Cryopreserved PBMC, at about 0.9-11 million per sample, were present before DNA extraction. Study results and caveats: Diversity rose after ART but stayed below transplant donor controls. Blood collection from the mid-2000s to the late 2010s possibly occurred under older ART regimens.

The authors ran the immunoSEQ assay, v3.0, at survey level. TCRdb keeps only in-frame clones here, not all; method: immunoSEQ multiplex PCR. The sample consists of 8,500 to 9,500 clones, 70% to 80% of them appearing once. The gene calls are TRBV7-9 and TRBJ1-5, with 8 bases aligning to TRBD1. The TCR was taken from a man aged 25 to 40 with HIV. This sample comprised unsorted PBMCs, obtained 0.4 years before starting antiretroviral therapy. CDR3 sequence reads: CASSLQGEGNQPQHF. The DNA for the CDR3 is TGTGCCAGCAGCCTACAGGGGGAGGGCAATCAGCCCCAGCATTTT.